The rows below give T cell receptor beta chains drawn from one sample of a study of regulatory dendritic cells for organ transplantation. Assay used: immunoSEQ multiplex PCR; TCRdb lists only in-frame clones, some missing. The data show more than 35,000 clones, over 80% seen once. Sequenced: naive CD8+ T cells from blood. Receptors were obtained from a human donor in good health. The CDR3 runs from the conserved cysteine through the conserved F or W. Fields, in order: CDR3 length, clone size, J gene, D gene, V gene, CDR3 DNA, CDR3 protein. A D gene is named only where the DNA matches it firmly. Some rows mark clone size as missing; the rest say once, few, many or name a class of expanded clone.

CDR3 length: 14
clone size: .
J gene: TRBJ2-7
D gene: .
V gene: TRBV4-2
CDR3 DNA: TGTGCCAGCAGCCAAGGGTTAGCGCAATACGAGCAGTACTTC
CDR3 protein: CASSQGLAQYEQYF

CDR3 length: 13
clone size: .
J gene: TRBJ1-2
D gene: TRBD1
V gene: TRBV5-5
CDR3 DNA: TGTGCCAGCAGCCAACGGGACAGGGACGGCTACACCTTC
CDR3 protein: CASSQRDRDGYTF

CDR3 length: 19
clone size: once
J gene: TRBJ2-3
D gene: .
V gene: TRBV28
CDR3 DNA: TGTGCCAGCAGCTCCGACGGTGTGGGATCCCCTATCGTCCTAGATACGCAGTATTTT
CDR3 protein: CASSSDGVGSPIVLDTQYF

CDR3 length: 13
clone size: .
J gene: TRBJ1-4
D gene: TRBD1
V gene: TRBV7-9
CDR3 DNA: TGTGCCAGCAGCCCGGGACAGGAGGAAAAACTGTTTTTT
CDR3 protein: CASSPGQEEKLFF

CDR3 length: 15
clone size: .
J gene: TRBJ2-7
D gene: TRBD1
V gene: TRBV4-3
CDR3 DNA: TGCGCCAGCAGCCAAGAAGGCAGGGGGAGTTACGAGCAGTACTTC
CDR3 protein: CASSQEGRGSYEQYF

CDR3 length: 16
clone size: .
J gene: TRBJ2-5
D gene: TRBD1
V gene: TRBV25-1
CDR3 DNA: TGTGCCAGCAGTGATCCCTCGACAGGGTTCGAAGAGACCCAGTACTTC
CDR3 protein: CASSDPSTGFEETQYF

CDR3 length: 15
clone size: .
J gene: TRBJ2-1
D gene: .
V gene: TRBV5-8
CDR3 DNA: TGTGCCAGCAGCTTGGCCGGGGCCCGGGGCAATGAGCAGTTCTTC
CDR3 protein: CASSLAGARGNEQFF

CDR3 length: 12
clone size: .
J gene: TRBJ2-7
D gene: .
V gene: TRBV9
CDR3 DNA: TGTGCCAGCAGCGCCAGCTCGAAAGAGCGGTACTTC
CDR3 protein: CASSASSKERYF

CDR3 length: 14
clone size: once
J gene: TRBJ2-3
D gene: .
V gene: TRBV2
CDR3 DNA: TGTGCCAGCACCTTGGGAGCTTTCACAGATACGCAGTATTTT
CDR3 protein: CASTLGAFTDTQYF

CDR3 length: 15
clone size: .
J gene: TRBJ2-1
D gene: TRBD1
V gene: TRBV9
CDR3 DNA: TGTGCCAGCAGCGTAGGGGGGACAGGGTTCGATGAGCAGTTCTTC
CDR3 protein: CASSVGGTGFDEQFF

CDR3 length: 15
clone size: .
J gene: TRBJ2-1
D gene: TRBD1
V gene: TRBV6-5
CDR3 DNA: TGTGCCAGCAGTTACCCCGGGACAGGGGCCAATGAGCAGTTCTTC
CDR3 protein: CASSYPGTGANEQFF

CDR3 length: 15
clone size: .
J gene: TRBJ2-7
D gene: .
V gene: TRBV5-4
CDR3 DNA: TGTGCCAGCAGCCTGCTAGGGACTGGAGCCTACGAGCAGTACTTC
CDR3 protein: CASSLLGTGAYEQYF

CDR3 length: 15
clone size: .
J gene: TRBJ1-4
D gene: .
V gene: TRBV5-8
CDR3 DNA: TGTGCCAGCAGCTCGCTCAGGGGTACCTGGGAAAAACTGTTTTTT
CDR3 protein: CASSSLRGTWEKLFF

CDR3 length: 15
clone size: .
J gene: TRBJ2-1
D gene: .
V gene: TRBV27
CDR3 DNA: TGTGCCAGCACCCTGGGGTCTAGTACCTACAATGAGCAGTTCTTC
CDR3 protein: CASTLGSSTYNEQFF

CDR3 length: 11
clone size: once
J gene: TRBJ2-1
D gene: .
V gene: TRBV11-2
CDR3 DNA: TGTGCCAGCAGCGGGTACAATGAGCAGTTCTTC
CDR3 protein: CASSGYNEQFF

CDR3 length: 18
clone size: .
J gene: TRBJ1-1
D gene: TRBD1
V gene: TRBV9
CDR3 DNA: TGTGCCAGCAGCGTAGACTACCGGGACAGGGTTCGGGGGACTGAAGCTTTCTTT
CDR3 protein: CASSVDYRDRVRGTEAFF

CDR3 length: 15
clone size: .
J gene: TRBJ2-2
D gene: .
V gene: TRBV27
CDR3 DNA: TGTGCCAGCAGTTTATCAGGGGAGGTCACCGGGGAGCTGTTTTTT
CDR3 protein: CASSLSGEVTGELFF

CDR3 length: 12
clone size: .
J gene: TRBJ2-3
D gene: .
V gene: TRBV9
CDR3 DNA: TGTGCCAGCGGGAGAATCACAGATACGCAGTATTTT
CDR3 protein: CASGRITDTQYF

CDR3 length: 15
clone size: .
J gene: TRBJ2-3
D gene: TRBD2
V gene: TRBV28
CDR3 DNA: TGTGCCAGCAGACCTGGGACTAGCGGCACAGATACGCAGTATTTT
CDR3 protein: CASRPGTSGTDTQYF

CDR3 length: 13
clone size: .
J gene: TRBJ2-7
D gene: .
V gene: TRBV5-6
CDR3 DNA: TGTGCCAGCAGGCCGAGGGGGGGCCTGACTGGGTACTTC
CDR3 protein: CASRPRGGLTGYF

CDR3 length: 21
clone size: .
J gene: TRBJ1-4
D gene: .
V gene: TRBV5-1
CDR3 DNA: TGCGCCAGCAGCTTGGCCGAGGCAGGGACGGAGGAGGGTTCCACTAATGAAAAACTGTTTTTT
CDR3 protein: CASSLAEAGTEEGSTNEKLFF

CDR3 length: 15
clone size: .
J gene: TRBJ1-4
D gene: .
V gene: TRBV7-6
CDR3 DNA: TGTGCCAGCAGCTTAGTAGGCGGACCTAATGAAAAACTGTTTTTT
CDR3 protein: CASSLVGGPNEKLFF

CDR3 length: 13
clone size: .
J gene: TRBJ2-5
D gene: TRBD2
V gene: TRBV13
CDR3 DNA: TGTGCCAGCAACGGGGGGGCCGGTGAGACCCAGTACTTC
CDR3 protein: CASNGGAGETQYF

CDR3 length: 13
clone size: .
J gene: TRBJ2-7
D gene: TRBD1
V gene: TRBV2
CDR3 DNA: TGTGCCAGCAACGGAGACAGGGGCGACGAGCAGTACTTC
CDR3 protein: CASNGDRGDEQYF

CDR3 length: 15
clone size: .
J gene: TRBJ2-7
D gene: .
V gene: TRBV28
CDR3 DNA: TGTGCCAGCACCCTATTTAGTATTGGGCCCTACGAGCAGTACTTC
CDR3 protein: CASTLFSIGPYEQYF

CDR3 length: 15
clone size: .
J gene: TRBJ2-5
D gene: TRBD1
V gene: TRBV5-8
CDR3 DNA: TGTGCCAGCAGCCTCGGACAGGGGGGGATAGAGACCCAGTACTTC
CDR3 protein: CASSLGQGGIETQYF

CDR3 length: 12
clone size: .
J gene: TRBJ1-3
D gene: TRBD1
V gene: TRBV6-1
CDR3 DNA: TGTGAAACCGGGACAGGGGGAAACACCATATATTTT
CDR3 protein: CETGTGGNTIYF

CDR3 length: 17
clone size: .
J gene: TRBJ2-6
D gene: .
V gene: TRBV9
CDR3 DNA: TGTGCCAGCAGCGACCAAACCGATTTCTCTGGGGCCAACGTCCTGACTTTC
CDR3 protein: CASSDQTDFSGANVLTF

CDR3 length: 12
clone size: once
J gene: TRBJ2-1
D gene: .
V gene: TRBV4-1
CDR3 DNA: TGCGCCAGCAGCTCATCCGGGGGTGAGCAGTTCTTC
CDR3 protein: CASSSSGGEQFF

CDR3 length: 12
clone size: .
J gene: TRBJ2-1
D gene: .
V gene: TRBV6-5
CDR3 DNA: TGTGCCAGCAGTGGGCAGAACAATGAGCAGTTCTTC
CDR3 protein: CASSGQNNEQFF

CDR3 length: 15
clone size: .
J gene: TRBJ2-1
D gene: TRBD2
V gene: TRBV4-1
CDR3 DNA: TGCGCCAGCAGCATCCGACTAGCGGGTAACAATGAGCAGTTCTTC
CDR3 protein: CASSIRLAGNNEQFF

CDR3 length: 13
clone size: .
J gene: TRBJ2-5
D gene: TRBD2
V gene: TRBV29-1
CDR3 DNA: TGCAGCATGTCCGGGACTAGCTATGAGACCCAGTACTTC
CDR3 protein: CSMSGTSYETQYF

CDR3 length: 14
clone size: .
J gene: TRBJ1-4
D gene: .
V gene: TRBV6-5
CDR3 DNA: TGTGCCAGCAGTAACAGGAACGATAATGAAAAACTGTTTTTT
CDR3 protein: CASSNRNDNEKLFF

CDR3 length: 14
clone size: .
J gene: TRBJ2-5
D gene: .
V gene: TRBV27
CDR3 DNA: TGTGCCAGCCAAGCTCCGGGGCTGCCAGAGACCCAGTACTTC
CDR3 protein: CASQAPGLPETQYF

CDR3 length: 15
clone size: .
J gene: TRBJ1-1
D gene: .
V gene: TRBV5-4
CDR3 DNA: TGTGCCAGCAGCTTGGTCTTTGGTCCTTCGACGGAAGCTTTCTTT
CDR3 protein: CASSLVFGPSTEAFF

CDR3 length: 15
clone size: .
J gene: TRBJ2-2
D gene: TRBD2
V gene: TRBV28
CDR3 DNA: TGTGCCAGCAGTTTTCTTGCGGGAGACACCGGGGAGCTGTTTTTT
CDR3 protein: CASSFLAGDTGELFF

CDR3 length: 13
clone size: .
J gene: TRBJ2-3
D gene: .
V gene: TRBV7-9
CDR3 DNA: TGTGCCAGCAGCAGTAAAGGGGCAGATACGCAGTATTTT
CDR3 protein: CASSSKGADTQYF

CDR3 length: 15
clone size: .
J gene: TRBJ2-7
D gene: TRBD1
V gene: TRBV7-8
CDR3 DNA: TGTGCCAGCAGCTCCCGACAGGGAATCTCCTACGAGCAGTACTTC
CDR3 protein: CASSSRQGISYEQYF

CDR3 length: 13
clone size: .
J gene: TRBJ2-2
D gene: .
V gene: TRBV9
CDR3 DNA: TGTGCCAGCAGCGTAGTCGGGACCGGGGAGCTGTTTTTT
CDR3 protein: CASSVVGTGELFF

CDR3 length: 15
clone size: .
J gene: TRBJ2-3
D gene: .
V gene: TRBV6-1
CDR3 DNA: TGTGCCAGCAGTGAACGGAGGGATGGCACAGATACGCAGTATTTT
CDR3 protein: CASSERRDGTDTQYF

CDR3 length: 15
clone size: .
J gene: TRBJ2-1
D gene: TRBD1
V gene: TRBV7-9
CDR3 DNA: TGTGCCAGCAGCGACGGACAGGGGGCTGACAATGAGCAGTTCTTC
CDR3 protein: CASSDGQGADNEQFF

CDR3 length: 14
clone size: once
J gene: TRBJ1-4
D gene: .
V gene: TRBV6-5
CDR3 DNA: TGTGCCAGCAGTTACATGCAGGGCAATGAAAAACTGTTTTTT
CDR3 protein: CASSYMQGNEKLFF

CDR3 length: 15
clone size: .
J gene: TRBJ1-6
D gene: TRBD1
V gene: TRBV19
CDR3 DNA: TGTGCCAGTACCCCAGGGGACAGCCTTAATTCACCCCTCCACTTT
CDR3 protein: CASTPGDSLNSPLHF

CDR3 length: 13
clone size: .
J gene: TRBJ2-5
D gene: TRBD2
V gene: TRBV7-7
CDR3 DNA: TGTGCTACGGGAGGGACCCTTCGGGAGACCCAGTACTTC
CDR3 protein: CATGGTLRETQYF

CDR3 length: 15
clone size: .
J gene: TRBJ1-2
D gene: TRBD1
V gene: TRBV10-1
CDR3 DNA: TGCGCCAGCAGTGTGACCCGGGACAGGAACTATGGCTACACCTTC
CDR3 protein: CASSVTRDRNYGYTF